These T cell receptor beta chains were read from a single sample in a study of cytomegalovirus exposure and HLA in healthy donors. Sequencing used immunoSEQ multiplex PCR; TCRdb keeps in-frame clones, though not all of them. The sample lists about 180,000 clones; about 79% were seen once. Sequenced: PBMCs. Every receptor here comes from a girl aged 2-10 years in good health and CMV-seropositive. Both conserved end residues are part of each CDR3. Each record gives: V gene, clone size, J gene, D gene, CDR3 protein, CDR3 DNA. D genes are given only for firm matches. Some rows mark clone size as missing; the rest say once, few, many or name a class of expanded clone.

TRBV6-5	few	TRBJ1-5	-	CASSTQANQPQHF	TGTGCCAGCAGTACTCAGGCTAATCAGCCCCAGCATTTT
TRBV6-7	-	TRBJ2-3	TRBD2	CASSFPRSLSGLEGDTQYF	TGTGCCAGCAGTTTCCCACGTAGTTTATCGGGACTAGAGGGAGATACGCAGTATTTT
TRBV7-8	-	TRBJ1-1	TRBD1	CASSLGQGPEAFF	TGTGCCAGCAGCTTAGGACAGGGTCCTGAAGCTTTCTTT
TRBV30	-	TRBJ1-1	-	CAWSPTPRLDSRFRLNTEAFF	TGTGCCTGGAGTCCTACCCCTCGGCTTGACAGCCGATTCCGTCTGAACACTGAAGCTTTCTTT
TRBV30	-	TRBJ1-1	-	CAWSGTTNTEAFF	TGTGCCTGGAGTGGGACTACGAACACTGAAGCTTTCTTT
TRBV6-1	-	TRBJ1-5	-	CASSEGSGVNQPQHF	TGTGCCAGCAGTGAAGGATCAGGGGTCAATCAGCCCCAGCATTTT
TRBV19	-	TRBJ2-5	TRBD2	CASSLGLAGLQETQYF	TGTGCCAGTAGTTTGGGACTAGCGGGACTACAAGAGACCCAGTACTTC
TRBV11-2	-	TRBJ2-2	-	CASSSGESFGGELFF	TGTGCCAGCAGCTCTGGAGAGTCGTTTGGCGGGGAGCTGTTTTTT
TRBV25-1	once	TRBJ1-1	TRBD1	CASTRTGDSEAFF	TGTGCCAGCACGAGGACAGGGGATTCCGAAGCTTTCTTT
TRBV10-2	-	TRBJ1-1	-	CASSESYRVVNTEAFF	TGCGCCAGCAGTGAGTCGTACAGGGTGGTGAACACTGAAGCTTTCTTT
TRBV5-1	-	TRBJ2-6	TRBD2	CASSLGGRHGANVLTF	TGCGCCAGCAGCCTCGGGGGGAGACATGGGGCCAACGTCCTGACTTTC
TRBV6-1	-	TRBJ1-1	TRBD1	CASNKDRGGGQAFF	TGTGCCAGCAACAAAGACAGGGGAGGCGGCCAAGCTTTCTTT
TRBV4-2	few	TRBJ2-2	TRBD2	CASSQQARAGGNTGELFF	TGTGCCAGCAGCCAACAGGCCCGTGCGGGAGGGAACACCGGGGAGCTGTTTTTT
TRBV9	-	TRBJ2-3	TRBD2	CASSVIGGSLTDTQYF	TGTGCCAGCAGCGTAATAGGCGGGAGTTTGACAGATACGCAGTATTTT
TRBV10-3	-	TRBJ2-1	TRBD2	CAISESSGGGGNEQFF	TGTGCCATCAGTGAGTCTTCAGGCGGGGGAGGCAATGAGCAGTTCTTC
TRBV10-1	-	TRBJ2-7	TRBD2	CASSKLAGSYEQYF	TGCGCCAGCAGTAAACTAGCGGGAAGTTACGAGCAGTACTTC
TRBV5-1	-	TRBJ2-2	TRBD2	CASSWTSEGGELFF	TGCGCCAGCAGTTGGACTAGCGAGGGCGGGGAGCTGTTTTTT
TRBV6-6	-	TRBJ1-3	TRBD1	CASSPGQAGSGNTIYF	TGTGCCAGCAGTCCTGGACAGGCAGGCTCTGGAAACACCATATATTTT